This T cell receptor beta chain was identified during a study of T cells expressing NK-cell markers. TCRdb re-analyzed the 5' RACE reads; it lists each CDR3 protein once, without DNA. This table holds about 460,000 distinct CDR3 sequences. The sample consisted of blood T cells: a sorted CD56 or NKG2C T cell subset, CD4+ or CD8+ T cells, or bulk PBMC T cells (not recorded which). The sequence was obtained from a woman between 50 and 59 years old in good health.

The CDR3 is CASSRISAGFTDTQYF. This chain connects TRBV3-1 to TRBJ2-3; with no DNA, the TCRdb D assignment of TRBD2 cannot be verified. The CDR3 consists of 16 residues. Germline V gene data show CDR1 as LGHDT and CDR2 as YNNKEL (reference sequence).